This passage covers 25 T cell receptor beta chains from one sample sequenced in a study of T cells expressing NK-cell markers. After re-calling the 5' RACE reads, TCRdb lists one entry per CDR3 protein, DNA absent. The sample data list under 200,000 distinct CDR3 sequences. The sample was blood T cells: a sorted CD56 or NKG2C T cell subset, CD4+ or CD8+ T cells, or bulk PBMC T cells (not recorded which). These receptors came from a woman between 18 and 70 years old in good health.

The chain's CDR3 is CSAAGQPVGYTF. V is TRBV20-1 and J is TRBJ1-2. Germline V lookup: CDR1 DFQATT, CDR2 SNEGSKA (reference sequence). CDR3 length: 12 residues.

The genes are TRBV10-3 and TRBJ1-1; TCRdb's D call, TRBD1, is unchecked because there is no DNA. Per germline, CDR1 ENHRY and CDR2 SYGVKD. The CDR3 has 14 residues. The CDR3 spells CAISITGGETEAFF.

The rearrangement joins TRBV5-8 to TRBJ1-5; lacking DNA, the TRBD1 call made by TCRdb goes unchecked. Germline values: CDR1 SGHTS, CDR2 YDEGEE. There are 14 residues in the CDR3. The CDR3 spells CASSPRTGNQPQHF.

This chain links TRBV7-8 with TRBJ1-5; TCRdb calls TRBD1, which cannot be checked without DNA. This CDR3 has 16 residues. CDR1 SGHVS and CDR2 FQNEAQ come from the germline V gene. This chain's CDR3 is CASSLPYAGAGSPQHF.

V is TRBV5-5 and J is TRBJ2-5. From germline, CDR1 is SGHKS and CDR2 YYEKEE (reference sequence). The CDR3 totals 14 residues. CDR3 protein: CASSFLLYQETQYF. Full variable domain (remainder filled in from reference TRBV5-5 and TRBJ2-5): DAGVTQSPTHLIKTRGQQVTLRCSPISGHKSVSWYQQVLGQGPQFIFQYYEKEERGRGNFPDRFSARQFPNYSSELNVNALLLGDSALYLCASSFLLYQETQYFGPGTRLLVL.

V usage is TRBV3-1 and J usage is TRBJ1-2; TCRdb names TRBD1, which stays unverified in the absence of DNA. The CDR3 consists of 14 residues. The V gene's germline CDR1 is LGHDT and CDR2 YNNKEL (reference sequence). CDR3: CASSQATGETGYTF.

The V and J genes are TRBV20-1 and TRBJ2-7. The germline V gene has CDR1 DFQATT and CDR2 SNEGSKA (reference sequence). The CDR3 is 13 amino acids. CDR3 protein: CSAFDGTSYEQYF.

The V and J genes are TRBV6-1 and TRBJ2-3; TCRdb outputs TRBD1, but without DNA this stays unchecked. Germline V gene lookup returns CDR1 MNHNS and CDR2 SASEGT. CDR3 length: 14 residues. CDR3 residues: CASSRDVTTDTQYF.

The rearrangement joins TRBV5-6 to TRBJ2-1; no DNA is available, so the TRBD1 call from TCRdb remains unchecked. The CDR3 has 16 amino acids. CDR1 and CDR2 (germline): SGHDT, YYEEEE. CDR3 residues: CASSLVGGTTYNEQFF.

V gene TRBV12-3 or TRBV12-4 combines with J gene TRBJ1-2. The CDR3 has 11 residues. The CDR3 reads CASSGNYGYTF.

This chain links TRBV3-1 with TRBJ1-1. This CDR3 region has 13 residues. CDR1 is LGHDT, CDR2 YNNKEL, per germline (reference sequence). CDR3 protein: CASSQSAGPEAFF.

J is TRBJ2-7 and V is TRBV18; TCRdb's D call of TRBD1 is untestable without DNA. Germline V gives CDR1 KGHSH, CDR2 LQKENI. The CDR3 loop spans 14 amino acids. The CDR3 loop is CASSPTGASHEQYF.

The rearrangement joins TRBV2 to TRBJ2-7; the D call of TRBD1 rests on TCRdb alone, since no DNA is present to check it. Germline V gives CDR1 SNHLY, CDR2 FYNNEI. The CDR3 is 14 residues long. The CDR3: CASKGTGATYEQYF.

CDR3 residues: CASSWRGEGTYNEQFF. This chain connects TRBV5-1 to TRBJ2-1; checking the TCRdb D call of TRBD2 is not possible without DNA. In germline, CDR1 is SGHRS, CDR2 YFSETQ. The CDR3 has 16 residues. Supplemented by reference TRBV5-1 and TRBJ2-1, the full variable domain reads KAGVTQTPRYLIKTRGQQVTLSCSPISGHRSVSWYQQTPGQGLQFLFEYFSETQRNKGNFPGRFSGRQFSNSRSEMNVSTLELGDSALYLCASSWRGEGTYNEQFFGPGTRLTVL.

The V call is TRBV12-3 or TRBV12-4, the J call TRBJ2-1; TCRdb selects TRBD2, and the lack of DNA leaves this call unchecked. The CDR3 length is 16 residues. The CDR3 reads CASSPRTSGRNNEQFF.

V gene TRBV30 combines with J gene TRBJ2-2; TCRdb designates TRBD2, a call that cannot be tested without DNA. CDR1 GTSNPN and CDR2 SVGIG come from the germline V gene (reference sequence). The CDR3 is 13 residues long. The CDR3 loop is CAWNGRVTGELFF.

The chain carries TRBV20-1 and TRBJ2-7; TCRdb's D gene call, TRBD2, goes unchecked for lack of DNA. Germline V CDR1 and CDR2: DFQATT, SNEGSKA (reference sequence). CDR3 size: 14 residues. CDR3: CSATRLGSSDEQYF.

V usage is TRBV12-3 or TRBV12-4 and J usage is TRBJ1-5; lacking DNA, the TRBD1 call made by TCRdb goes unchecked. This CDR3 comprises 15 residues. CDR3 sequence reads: CASSNTQGGVGPQHF.

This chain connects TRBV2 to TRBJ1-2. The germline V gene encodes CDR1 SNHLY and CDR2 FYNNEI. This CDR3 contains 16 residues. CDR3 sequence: CASTIPLHRQGGGYTF.

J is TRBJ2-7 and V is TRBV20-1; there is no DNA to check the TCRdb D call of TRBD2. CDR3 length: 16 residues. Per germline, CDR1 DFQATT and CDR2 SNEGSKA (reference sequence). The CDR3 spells CSARASTSGGTYEQYF.

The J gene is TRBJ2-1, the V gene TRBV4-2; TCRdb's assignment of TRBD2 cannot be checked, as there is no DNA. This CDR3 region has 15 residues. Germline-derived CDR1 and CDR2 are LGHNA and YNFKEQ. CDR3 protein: CASSQRLAGEDEQFF.

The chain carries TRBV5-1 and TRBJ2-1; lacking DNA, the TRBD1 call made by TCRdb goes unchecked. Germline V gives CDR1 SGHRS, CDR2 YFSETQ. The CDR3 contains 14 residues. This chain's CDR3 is CASTGGRAYNEQFF.

CDR3 sequence reads: CASSLALGDEQFF. The rearrangement joins TRBV5-1 to TRBJ2-1. The CDR3 spans 13 residues. CDR1 and CDR2 from the germline V gene are SGHRS and YFSETQ.

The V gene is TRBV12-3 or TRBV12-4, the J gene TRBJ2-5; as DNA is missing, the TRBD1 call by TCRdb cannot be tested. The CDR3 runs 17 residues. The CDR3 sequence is CASGHHGQGGAQETQYF.

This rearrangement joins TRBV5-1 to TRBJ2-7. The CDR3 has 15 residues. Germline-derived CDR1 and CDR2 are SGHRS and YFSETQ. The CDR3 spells CASSLSAGASHEQYF.